These T cell receptor beta chains were read from a single sample in a study of shared clonotypes between healthy human individuals. The protocol was immunoSEQ multiplex PCR, while the TCRdb copy is restricted to in-frame clones and leaves out a portion. The table has over 850,000 clones, 75% to 80% seen once; the top ten hold approximately 0.56%. The sequencing input was memory CD4+ T cells from PBMCs. All receptors come from a man in his late teens or twenties in good health. Some clones in this sample may be carry-over from other donors' samples. Each CDR3 is given with its conserved first and last residue. The D gene is left open where the match is weak. Clone size, where shown, is once, few, many, or a class for clones that have expanded.

>-|TRBD1|TRBV5-4|TRBJ2-6|18
CASSSSGRGSSGANVLTF
TGTGCCAGCAGCTCTTCGGGCAGGGGGTCCTCTGGGGCCAACGTCCTGACTTTC
>-|-|TRBV5-6|TRBJ2-7|15
CASSFSSSVNYEQYF
TGTGCCAGCAGCTTCTCTTCTAGCGTTAACTACGAGCAGTACTTC
>few|TRBD1|TRBV5-1|TRBJ1-4|15
CASSLPGTGAEELFF
TGCGCCAGCAGCTTGCCCGGGACAGGGGCTGAGGAACTGTTTTTT
>-|-|TRBV7-9|TRBJ2-3|14
CASSSQFSTDTQYF
TGTGCCAGCAGCTCCCAATTCAGCACAGATACGCAGTATTTT
>-|-|TRBV5-6|TRBJ2-7|11
CASSLAGEQYF
TGTGCCAGCAGCTTGGCTGGGGAGCAGTACTTC
>-|-|TRBV7-9|TRBJ2-1|14
CASSLGLVAEKQFF
TGTGCCAGCAGCTTAGGGTTAGTCGCGGAGAAGCAGTTCTTC
>-|-|TRBV19|TRBJ1-5|14
CASSYRGANQPQHF
TGTGCCAGTAGTTACCGGGGGGCGAATCAGCCCCAGCATTTT
>-|-|TRBV14|TRBJ2-7|14
CASYFNPETYEQYF
TGTGCCAGTTACTTTAACCCGGAGACCTACGAGCAGTACTTC
>-|TRBD1|TRBV7-2|TRBJ2-1|15
CASSYTGDSYNEQFF
TGTGCCAGCAGTTACACAGGGGATTCCTACAATGAGCAGTTCTTC
>-|TRBD1|TRBV6-9|TRBJ1-1|14
CASSYGQGSTEAFF
TGTGCCAGCAGTTACGGACAGGGGAGCACTGAAGCTTTCTTT
>-|TRBD1|TRBV4-2|TRBJ2-7|13
CASSTQGNDEQYF
TGTGCCAGCAGCACACAGGGGAACGACGAGCAGTACTTC
>-|TRBD1|TRBV6-1|TRBJ2-5|15
CASSGRQGIWETQYF
TGTGCCAGCAGTGGGAGACAGGGGATATGGGAGACCCAGTACTTC
>few|-|TRBV27|TRBJ2-4|15
CASSLSPPISHIQYF
TGTGCCAGCAGTTTATCCCCCCCGATTAGTCACATTCAGTACTTC
>-|TRBD1|TRBV7-3|TRBJ2-5|15
CASSFSGTGKETQYF
TGTGCCAGCAGCTTTTCCGGGACAGGGAAAGAGACCCAGTACTTC
>-|-|TRBV11-2|TRBJ1-4|16
CASSVWDGSTNEKLFF
TGTGCCAGCAGCGTCTGGGACGGCTCAACTAATGAAAAACTGTTTTTT
>-|-|TRBV19|TRBJ1-4|16
CASTVRSGVTNEKLFF
TGTGCCAGTACCGTCCGGTCGGGGGTAACTAATGAAAAACTGTTTTTT
>-|TRBD2|TRBV2|TRBJ2-7|14
CASSEGTSGYEQYF
TGTGCCAGCAGTGAAGGGACTAGCGGTTACGAGCAGTACTTC
>-|TRBD2|TRBV9|TRBJ2-3|16
CASSSSAAGWTDTQYF
TGTGCCAGCAGCTCAAGTGCAGCGGGGTGGACAGATACGCAGTATTTT
>-|TRBD1|TRBV19|TRBJ2-5|16
CASSMRTGRSQETQYF
TGTGCCAGTAGTATGAGGACAGGGAGATCCCAAGAGACCCAGTACTTC
>-|TRBD1|TRBV2|TRBJ1-2|14
CASTGQGILYGYTF
TGTGCCAGCACTGGACAGGGTATCCTGTATGGCTACACCTTC
>-|-|TRBV5-1|TRBJ1-2|16
CASSFGRSEGSDGYTF
TGCGCCAGCAGCTTTGGACGATCGGAGGGCTCAGATGGCTACACCTTC
>-|-|TRBV12-5|TRBJ1-2|16
CASGLTSGEANYGYTF
TGTGCTAGTGGTTTGACCTCGGGGGAGGCTAACTATGGCTACACCTTC
>-|-|TRBV30|TRBJ1-6|11
CAWSVNSPLHF
TGTGCCTGGAGTGTAAATTCACCCCTCCACTTT
>few|TRBD2|TRBV11-1|TRBJ2-2|17
CASSDLTLLAGTGELFF
TGTGCCAGCAGCGACCTCACTTTACTAGCGGGGACCGGGGAGCTGTTTTTT
>few|-|TRBV5-1|TRBJ2-7|14
CASSFWYGNYEQYF
TGCGCCAGCAGCTTCTGGTACGGAAACTACGAGCAGTACTTC
>-|TRBD1|TRBV19|TRBJ1-1|15
CASTGGASRKTEAFF
TGTGCCAGTACAGGGGGAGCCTCACGGAAGACTGAAGCTTTCTTT
>-|TRBD1|TRBV5-4|TRBJ2-7|14
CASSSGQVVGEQYF
TGTGCCAGCAGCTCGGGACAGGTAGTTGGCGAGCAGTACTTC
>-|TRBD1|TRBV18|TRBJ2-3|15
CASSHRTGYTDTQYF
TGTGCCAGCTCACACCGGACAGGATACACAGATACGCAGTATTTT
>-|TRBD1|TRBV28|TRBJ2-6|18
CASSLSPGTGTGANVLTF
TGTGCCAGCAGTCTTAGCCCGGGGACAGGGACTGGGGCCAACGTCCTGACTTTC
>-|TRBD2|TRBV2|TRBJ2-1|18
CASSESGSGRRLRDEQFF
TGTGCCAGCAGTGAATCGGGCAGCGGGAGGAGATTAAGGGATGAGCAGTTCTTC
>-|TRBD1|TRBV29-1|TRBJ1-2|15
CSVRFRDRVRYGYTF
TGCAGCGTCCGTTTTCGTGACAGGGTACGATATGGCTACACCTTC
>-|-|TRBV5-1|TRBJ1-2|15
CASSLAAEGNYGYTF
TGCGCCAGCAGCTTGGCCGCGGAAGGAAACTATGGCTACACCTTC
>-|TRBD1|TRBV10-3|TRBJ1-1|14
CAVQGTPGNTEAFF
TGTGCCGTACAGGGGACGCCCGGGAACACTGAAGCTTTCTTT
>-|TRBD1|TRBV10-3|TRBJ2-7|15
CAISPDRGEAYEQYF
TGTGCCATCAGCCCGGACAGGGGAGAAGCCTACGAGCAGTACTTC
>-|-|TRBV6-5|TRBJ2-1|13
CASSYSGAGEQFF
TGTGCCAGCAGTTACTCGGGGGCAGGTGAGCAGTTCTTC
>once|TRBD1|TRBV27|TRBJ2-5|15
CASSLWTGGEETQYF
TGTGCCAGCAGTCTCTGGACAGGGGGCGAAGAGACCCAGTACTTC
>-|TRBD2|TRBV7-2|TRBJ2-1|17
CASSINGLAGGYNEQFF
TGTGCCAGCAGCATAAACGGACTAGCGGGAGGCTACAATGAGCAGTTCTTC
>few|TRBD1|TRBV6-5|TRBJ2-7|15
CASSATGTGRYEQYF
TGTGCCAGCAGTGCAACCGGGACAGGGCGATACGAGCAGTACTTC
>-|-|TRBV5-1|TRBJ1-1|16
CASSLLGGQMNTEAFF
TGCGCCAGCAGCTTGTTGGGCGGACAAATGAACACTGAAGCTTTCTTT
>-|TRBD1|TRBV30|TRBJ1-1|13
CAWSAWDRGRAFF
TGTGCCTGGAGTGCCTGGGACAGGGGGAGAGCTTTCTTT
>-|TRBD2|TRBV11-2|TRBJ2-7|16
CASSLVRLAGAYEQYF
TGTGCCAGCAGCTTAGTTCGGCTAGCGGGAGCCTACGAGCAGTACTTC
>-|-|TRBV11-2|TRBJ2-2|15
CASSLGLVNTGELFF
TGTGCCAGCAGCTTAGGGCTAGTGAACACCGGGGAGCTGTTTTTT
>-|TRBD2|TRBV5-1|TRBJ2-3|16
CASSWGTSGKGDTQYF
TGCGCCAGCAGCTGGGGGACTAGCGGGAAAGGAGATACGCAGTATTTT
>-|-|TRBV5-4|TRBJ1-1|13
CASSHGGNTEAFF
TGTGCCAGCAGCCATGGGGGGAACACTGAAGCTTTCTTT
>few|-|TRBV6-6|TRBJ1-6|14
CASSTGFQNSPLHF
TGTGCCAGCAGCACCGGGTTTCAAAATTCACCCCTCCACTTT
>-|TRBD1|TRBV5-1|TRBJ2-1|16
CASSLVGTASYNEQFF
TGCGCCAGCAGCTTGGTGGGGACAGCATCCTACAATGAGCAGTTCTTC
>-|-|TRBV29-1|TRBJ2-2|13
CSVFGGYTGELFF
TGCAGCGTTTTTGGAGGGTACACCGGGGAGCTGTTTTTT
>-|TRBD2|TRBV5-1|TRBJ2-5|16
CASSPTSGIRQETQYF
TGCGCCAGCAGCCCGACTAGCGGGATTAGGCAAGAGACCCAGTACTTC
>-|-|TRBV4-3|TRBJ1-5|16
CASSQDSGYSNQPQHF
TGCGCCAGCAGCCAAGATTCAGGCTATAGCAATCAGCCCCAGCATTTT
>-|TRBD2|TRBV2|TRBJ2-3|15
CASREGLAGVGTQYF
TGTGCCAGCAGGGAGGGACTAGCGGGAGTCGGTACGCAGTATTTT
>-|-|TRBV27|TRBJ2-2|15
CASSRPPSNTGELFF
TGTGCCAGCAGTCGACCTCCCTCGAACACCGGGGAGCTGTTTTTT
>once|-|TRBV6-1|TRBJ1-5|15
CASSEMWGSNQPQHF
TGTGCCAGCAGTGAAATGTGGGGTAGCAATCAGCCCCAGCATTTT
>few|TRBD1|TRBV6-1|TRBJ2-1|14
CASSPGQSLNEQFF
TGTGCCAGCAGCCCGGGACAGAGTCTCAATGAGCAGTTCTTC
>-|-|TRBV2|TRBJ2-2|15
CASSEGQGRTGELFF
TGTGCCAGCAGTGAAGGCCAGGGTCGGACCGGGGAGCTGTTTTTT
>-|-|TRBV6-6|TRBJ2-7|16
CASSSFFSGITYEQYF
TGTGCCAGCAGTTCCTTCTTTAGCGGTATTACCTACGAGCAGTACTTC